The present T cell receptor beta chain was sequenced within a study of T cells after somatic rescue of genetic block. The CDR3 has 13 amino acids. V lost 6 bases and J lost 6, with 11 bases in between. The germline CDR1 and CDR2 sequences are MDHEN and SYDVKM. Using immunoSEQ multiplex PCR, the repertoire was profiled, and TCRdb retains in-frame clones only, with some absent. The sample has approximately 71,000 clones; roughly 90% are singletons. Source material: peripheral blood mononuclear cells (PBMCs). This chain joins TRBV28 and TRBJ1-4; the D is unclear. The source is a middle-aged man. The CDR3 sequence is CASRTRIYEKLFF. In DNA form, the CDR3 reads TGTGCCAGCAGGACCCGTATTTATGAAAAACTGTTTTTT.